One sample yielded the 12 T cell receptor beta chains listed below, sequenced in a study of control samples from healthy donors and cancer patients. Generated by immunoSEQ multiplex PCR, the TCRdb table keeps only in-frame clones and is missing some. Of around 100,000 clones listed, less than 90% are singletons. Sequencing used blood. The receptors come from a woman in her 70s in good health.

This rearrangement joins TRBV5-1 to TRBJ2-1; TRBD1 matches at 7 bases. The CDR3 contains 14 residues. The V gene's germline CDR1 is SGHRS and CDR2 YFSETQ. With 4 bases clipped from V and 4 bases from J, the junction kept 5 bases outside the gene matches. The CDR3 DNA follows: TGCGCCAGCAGCCCAGGGACAGCGTACAATGAGCAGTTCTTC. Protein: CASSPGTAYNEQFF.

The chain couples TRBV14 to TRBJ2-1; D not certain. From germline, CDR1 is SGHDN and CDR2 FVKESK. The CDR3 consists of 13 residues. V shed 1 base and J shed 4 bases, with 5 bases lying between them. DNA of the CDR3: TGTGCCAGCAGCCAAGCAAGTTACAATGAGCAGTTCTTC. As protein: CASSQASYNEQFF.

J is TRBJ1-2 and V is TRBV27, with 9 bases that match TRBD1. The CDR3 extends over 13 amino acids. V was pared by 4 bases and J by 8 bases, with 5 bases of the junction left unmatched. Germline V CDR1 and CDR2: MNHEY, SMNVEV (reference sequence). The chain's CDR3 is CASSSTGGRGYTF. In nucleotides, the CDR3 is TGTGCCAGCAGTTCCACAGGGGGCCGGGGCTACACCTTC.

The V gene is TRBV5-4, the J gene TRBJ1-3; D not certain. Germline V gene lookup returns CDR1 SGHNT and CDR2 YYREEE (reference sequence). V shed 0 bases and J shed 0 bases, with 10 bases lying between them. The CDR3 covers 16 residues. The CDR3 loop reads CASSLEGPLSGNTIYF. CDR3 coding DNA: TGTGCCAGCAGCTTGGAAGGGCCTCTCTCTGGAAACACCATATATTTT.

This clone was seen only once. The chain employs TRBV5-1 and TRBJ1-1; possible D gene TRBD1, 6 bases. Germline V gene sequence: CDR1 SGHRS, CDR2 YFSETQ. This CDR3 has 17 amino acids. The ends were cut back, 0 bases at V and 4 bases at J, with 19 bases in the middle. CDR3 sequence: CASSLVSLGASSTEAFF. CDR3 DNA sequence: TGCGCCAGCAGCTTGGTGTCGCTGGGGGCGAGTTCCACTGAAGCTTTCTTT.

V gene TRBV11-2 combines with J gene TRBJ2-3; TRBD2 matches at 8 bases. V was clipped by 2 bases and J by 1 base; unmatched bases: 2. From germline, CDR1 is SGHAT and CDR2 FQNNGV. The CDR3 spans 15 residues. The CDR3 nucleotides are TGTGCCAGCAGCTTAAGGCGGGGGGGCACAGATACGCAGTATTTT. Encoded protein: CASSLRRGGTDTQYF.

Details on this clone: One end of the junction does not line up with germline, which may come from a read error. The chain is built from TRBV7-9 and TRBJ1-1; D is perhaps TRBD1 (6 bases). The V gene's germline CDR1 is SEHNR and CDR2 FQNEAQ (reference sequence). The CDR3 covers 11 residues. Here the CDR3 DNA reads TGTGCCAGTGGGGACAACAGTGAAGCTTTCTTT. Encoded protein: CASGDNSEAFF.

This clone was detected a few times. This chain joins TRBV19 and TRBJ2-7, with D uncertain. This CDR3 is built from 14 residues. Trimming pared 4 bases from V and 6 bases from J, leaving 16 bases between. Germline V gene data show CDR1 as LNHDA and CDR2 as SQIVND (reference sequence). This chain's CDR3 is CASSTGRSFAEQYF. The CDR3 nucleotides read TGTGCCAGTAGTACAGGCCGTTCCTTCGCCGAGCAGTACTTC.

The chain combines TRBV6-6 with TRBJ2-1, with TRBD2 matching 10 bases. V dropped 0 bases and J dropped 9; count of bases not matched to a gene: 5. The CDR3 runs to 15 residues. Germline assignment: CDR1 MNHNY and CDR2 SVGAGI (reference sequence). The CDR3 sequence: CASSYSGTSAGEQFF. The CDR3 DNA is TGTGCCAGCAGTTACTCGGGGACTAGCGCTGGTGAGCAGTTCTTC.

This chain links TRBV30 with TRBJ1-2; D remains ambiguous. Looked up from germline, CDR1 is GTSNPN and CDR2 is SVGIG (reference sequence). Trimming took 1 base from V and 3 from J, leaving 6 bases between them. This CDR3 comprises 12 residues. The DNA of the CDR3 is TGTGCCTGGAGTGAGGCAGACTATGGCTACACCTTC. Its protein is CAWSEADYGYTF.

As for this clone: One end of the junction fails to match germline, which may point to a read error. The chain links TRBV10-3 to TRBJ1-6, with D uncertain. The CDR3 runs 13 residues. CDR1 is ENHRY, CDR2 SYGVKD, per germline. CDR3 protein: CAISENGNSALHF. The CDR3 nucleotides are TGTGCCATCAGTGAGAACGGTAATTCAGCCCTCCACTTT.

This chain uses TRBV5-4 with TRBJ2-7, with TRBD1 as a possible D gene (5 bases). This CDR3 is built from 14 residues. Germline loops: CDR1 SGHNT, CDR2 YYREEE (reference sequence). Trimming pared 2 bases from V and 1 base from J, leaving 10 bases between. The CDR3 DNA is TGTGCCAGCAGCTTAGGGGCAGGGTCCTACGAGCAGTACTTC. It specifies CASSLGAGSYEQYF.